This T cell receptor beta chain was sequenced in a study of CD8+ T cells in alopecia areata. This CDR3 is built from 16 residues. CDR1 ENHRY and CDR2 SYGVKD come from the germline V gene. With V trimmed by 6 bases and J by 1 base, 9 bases remained unmatched. Following extraction, RNA underwent reverse transcription to cDNA, which served as the sequencing template. Libraries were prepared by immunoSEQ multiplex PCR; TCRdb keeps only in-frame clonotypes and omits some of them. The sample contains about 120,000 clones, 61% of which appear only once. Of note for this clone: Its antigen is not identified.

The treatment here: oral pan-JAK inhibitor, 5-10 mg twice daily. The sorting of PBMCs gave CD4+ and CD8+ T cells. Study-level findings and limits: Among the top 100, expanded CD8+ clones, as well as scalp clonality, were significantly decreased by tofacitinib. How baseline CD8+ expansion relates to response remains uncertain (there was one nonresponder).

The clonotype was recovered from a human donor with alopecia areata. The source material was CD4+ T cells sorted from blood, sampled at week 4, from a patient treated with tofacitinib. V usage is TRBV10-3 and J usage is TRBJ2-3; 8 bases fit TRBD1. The chain's CDR3 is CAIRSFATGGTDTQYF. In DNA form, the CDR3 reads TGTGCCATCAGGAGCTTTGCGACAGGGGGCACAGATACGCAGTATTTT.